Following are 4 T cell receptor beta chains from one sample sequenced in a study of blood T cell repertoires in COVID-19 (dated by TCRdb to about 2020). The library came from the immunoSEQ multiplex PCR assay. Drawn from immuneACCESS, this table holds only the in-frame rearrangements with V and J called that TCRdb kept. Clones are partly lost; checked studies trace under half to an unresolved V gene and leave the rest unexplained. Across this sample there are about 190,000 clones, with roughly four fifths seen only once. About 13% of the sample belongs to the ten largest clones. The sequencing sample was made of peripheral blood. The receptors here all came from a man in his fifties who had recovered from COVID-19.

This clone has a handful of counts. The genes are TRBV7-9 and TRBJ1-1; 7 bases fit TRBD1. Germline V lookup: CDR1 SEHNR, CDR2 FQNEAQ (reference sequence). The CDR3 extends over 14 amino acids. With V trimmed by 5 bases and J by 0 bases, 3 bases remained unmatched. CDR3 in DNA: TGTGCCAGCAGCCTACAGGGGATGAACACTGAAGCTTTCTTT. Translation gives CASSLQGMNTEAFF.

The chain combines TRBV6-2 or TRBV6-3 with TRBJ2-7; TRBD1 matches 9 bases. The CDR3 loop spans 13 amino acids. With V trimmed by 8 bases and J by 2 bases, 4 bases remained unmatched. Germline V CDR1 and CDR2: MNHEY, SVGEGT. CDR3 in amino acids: CASCRDRAYEQYF. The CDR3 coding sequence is TGTGCCAGCTGCCGGGACAGGGCCTACGAGCAGTACTTC.

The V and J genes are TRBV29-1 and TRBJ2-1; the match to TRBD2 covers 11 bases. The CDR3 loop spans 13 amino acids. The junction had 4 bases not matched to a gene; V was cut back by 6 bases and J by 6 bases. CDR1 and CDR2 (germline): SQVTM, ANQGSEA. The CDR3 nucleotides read TGCAGCGTCTTGACTAGCGGGGTCAATGAGCAGTTCTTC. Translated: CSVLTSGVNEQFF.

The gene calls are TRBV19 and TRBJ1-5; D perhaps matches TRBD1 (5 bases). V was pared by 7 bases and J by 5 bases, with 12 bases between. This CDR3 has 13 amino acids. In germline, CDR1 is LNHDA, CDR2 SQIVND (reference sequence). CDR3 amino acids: CASTLGTHQPQHF. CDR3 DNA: TGTGCCAGTACCCTAGGGACTCATCAGCCCCAGCATTTT.